The sequence of this T cell receptor beta chain was determined in a study of graft-versus-host responses after intestinal transplantation. Study observations and caveats: Declines in HvG clones occurring early post-transplant were associated with peak circulating GvH clone levels. In patients with graft-donor T cell macrochimerism, allograft graft-versus-host to host-versus-graft clonal ratios were high.

Germline CDR1 is MNHGY and CDR2 is SVAAGI. V dropped 0 bases and J dropped 1 base, with 12 bases sitting between them. CDR3 length equals 16 residues. As regards this clone: No antigen is known for it.

Libraries were prepared by immunoSEQ multiplex PCR; TCRdb keeps only in-frame clonotypes and omits some of them. The data show 15,000 to 20,000 clones, around 90% seen once. The sequence came from a human patient who received an intestinal transplant, so some T cells may come from the graft donor. Sample: PBMCs, taken 110 days after intestinal transplant. The V and J genes are TRBV6-9 and TRBJ1-1, with D possibly TRBD1 on 5 matching bases. CDR3 nucleotides: TGTGCCAGCAGTTATTCGGTCAGGGTTGGGAACACTGAAGCTTTCTTT. Translation gives CASSYSVRVGNTEAFF.